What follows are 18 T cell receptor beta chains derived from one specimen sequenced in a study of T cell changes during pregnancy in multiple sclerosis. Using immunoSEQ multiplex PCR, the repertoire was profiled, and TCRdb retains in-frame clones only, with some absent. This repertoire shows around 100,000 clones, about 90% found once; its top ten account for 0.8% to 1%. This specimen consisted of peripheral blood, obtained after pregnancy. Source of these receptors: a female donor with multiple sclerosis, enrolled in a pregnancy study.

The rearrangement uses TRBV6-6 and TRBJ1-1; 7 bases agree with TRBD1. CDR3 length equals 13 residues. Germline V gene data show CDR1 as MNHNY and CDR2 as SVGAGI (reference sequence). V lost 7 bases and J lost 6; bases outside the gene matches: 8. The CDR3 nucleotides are TGTGCCAGCACCGCACAGGGGACCCCTGAAGCTTTCTTT. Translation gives CASTAQGTPEAFF.

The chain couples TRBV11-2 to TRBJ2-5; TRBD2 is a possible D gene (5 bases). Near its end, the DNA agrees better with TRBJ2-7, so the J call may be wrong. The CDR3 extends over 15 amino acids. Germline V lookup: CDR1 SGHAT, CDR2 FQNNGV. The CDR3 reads CASSLAPSPVYEQYF. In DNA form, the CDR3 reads TGTGCCAGCAGCTTAGCGCCTAGCCCCGTCTACGAGCAGTACTTC.

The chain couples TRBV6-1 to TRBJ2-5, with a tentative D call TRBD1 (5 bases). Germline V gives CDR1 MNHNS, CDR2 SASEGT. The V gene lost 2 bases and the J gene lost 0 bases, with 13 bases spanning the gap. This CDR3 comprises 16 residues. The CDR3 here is CASSEPDSLDQETQYF. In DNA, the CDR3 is TGTGCCAGCAGTGAACCCGACAGTTTGGACCAAGAGACCCAGTACTTC.

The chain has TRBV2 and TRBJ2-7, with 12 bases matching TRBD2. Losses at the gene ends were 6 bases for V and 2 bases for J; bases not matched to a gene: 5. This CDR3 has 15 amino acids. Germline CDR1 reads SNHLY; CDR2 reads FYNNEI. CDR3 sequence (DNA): TGTGCCAGCAGCCTAGCGGGAGGGGGAGCCTACGAGCAGTACTTC. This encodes CASSLAGGGAYEQYF.

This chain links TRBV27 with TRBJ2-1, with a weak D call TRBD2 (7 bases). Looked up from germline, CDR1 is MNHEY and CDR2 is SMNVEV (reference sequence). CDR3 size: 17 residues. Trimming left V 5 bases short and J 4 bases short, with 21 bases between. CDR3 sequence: CASSLTPGGGIYNEQFF. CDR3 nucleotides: TGTGCCAGCAGTCTCACTCCGGGGGGCGGGATTTACAATGAGCAGTTCTTC.

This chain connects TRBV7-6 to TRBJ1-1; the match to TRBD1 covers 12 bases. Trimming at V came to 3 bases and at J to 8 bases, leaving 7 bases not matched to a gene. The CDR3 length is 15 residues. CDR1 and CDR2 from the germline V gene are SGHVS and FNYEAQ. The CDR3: CASSLGTGGSLEAFF. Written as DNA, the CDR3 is TGTGCCAGCAGCTTGGGGACAGGGGGCTCTTTGGAAGCTTTCTTT.

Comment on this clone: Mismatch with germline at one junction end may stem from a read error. CDR3 DNA: TGTGCCAGCAGTCTATCCATCACAGGGGGGTCCTACGAGCAGTACTTC. Its translation: CASSLSITGGSYEQYF. V gene TRBV27 combines with J gene TRBJ2-7; 8 bases align to TRBD1. The CDR3 covers 16 residues. Germline V lookup: CDR1 MNHEY, CDR2 SMNVEV (reference sequence).

The DNA for the CDR3 is TGTGCCAGCAGTGAAAGCACAGGGGGGTACGAGCAGTACTTC. Translation: CASSESTGGYEQYF. V usage is TRBV6-1 and J usage is TRBJ2-7, with TRBD1 identical over 8 bases. The CDR3 runs 14 residues. With V trimmed by 2 bases and J by 4 bases, 4 bases remained unmatched. Germline V gene lookup returns CDR1 MNHNS and CDR2 SASEGT.

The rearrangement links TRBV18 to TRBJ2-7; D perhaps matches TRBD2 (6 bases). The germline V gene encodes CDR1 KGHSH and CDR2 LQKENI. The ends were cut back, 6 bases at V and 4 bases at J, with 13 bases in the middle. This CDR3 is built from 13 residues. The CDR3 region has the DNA TGTGCCAGCTCGGGTTCCGGGGGTTACGAGCAGTACTTC. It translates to CASSGSGGYEQYF. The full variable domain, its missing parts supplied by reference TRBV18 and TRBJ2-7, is NAGVMQNPRHLVRRRGQEARLRCSPMKGHSHVYWYRQLPEEGLKFMVYLQKENIIDESGMPKERFSAEFPKEGPSILRIQQVVRGDSAAYFCASSGSGGYEQYFGPGTRLTVT.

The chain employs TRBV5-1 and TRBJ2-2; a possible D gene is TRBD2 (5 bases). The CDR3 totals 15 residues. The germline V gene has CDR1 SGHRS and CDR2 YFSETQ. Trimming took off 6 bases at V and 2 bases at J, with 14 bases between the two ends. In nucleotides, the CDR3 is TGCGCCAGCAAAAAATACGAGGGAAACACCGGGGAGCTGTTTTTT. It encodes CASKKYEGNTGELFF.

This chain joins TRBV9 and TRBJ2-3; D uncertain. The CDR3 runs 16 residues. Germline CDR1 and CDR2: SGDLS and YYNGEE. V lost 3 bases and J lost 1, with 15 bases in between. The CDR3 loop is CASSGDVVEGTDTQYF. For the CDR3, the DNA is TGTGCCAGCAGCGGTGACGTGGTCGAGGGCACAGATACGCAGTATTTT.

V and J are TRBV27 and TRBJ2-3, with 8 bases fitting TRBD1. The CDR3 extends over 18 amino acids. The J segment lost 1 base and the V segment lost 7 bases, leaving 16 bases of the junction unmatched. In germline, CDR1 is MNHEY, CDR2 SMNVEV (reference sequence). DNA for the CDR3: TGTGCCAGCACCGACCAGGGGGCGCCCCTAATAGGCACAGATACGCAGTATTTT. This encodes CASTDQGAPLIGTDTQYF.

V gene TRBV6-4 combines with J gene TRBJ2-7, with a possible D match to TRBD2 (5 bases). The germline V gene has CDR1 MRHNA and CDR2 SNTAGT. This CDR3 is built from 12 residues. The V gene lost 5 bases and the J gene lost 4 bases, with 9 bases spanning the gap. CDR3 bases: TGTGCCAGCAGTACCGAGGGATACGAGCAGTACTTC. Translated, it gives CASSTEGYEQYF.

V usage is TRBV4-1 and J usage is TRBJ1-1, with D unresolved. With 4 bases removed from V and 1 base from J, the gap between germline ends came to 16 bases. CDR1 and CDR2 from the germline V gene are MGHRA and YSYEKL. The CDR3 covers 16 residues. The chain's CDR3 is CASSRFWKDKNTEAFF. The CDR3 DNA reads TGCGCCAGCAGCCGGTTCTGGAAAGACAAGAACACTGAAGCTTTCTTT.

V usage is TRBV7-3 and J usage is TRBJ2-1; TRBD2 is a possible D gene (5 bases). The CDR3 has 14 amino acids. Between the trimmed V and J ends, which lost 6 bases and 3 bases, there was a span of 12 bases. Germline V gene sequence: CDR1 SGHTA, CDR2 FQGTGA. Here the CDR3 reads CASRLTRDYNEQFF. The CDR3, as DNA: TGTGCCAGCAGGCTAACCCGGGACTACAATGAGCAGTTCTTC.

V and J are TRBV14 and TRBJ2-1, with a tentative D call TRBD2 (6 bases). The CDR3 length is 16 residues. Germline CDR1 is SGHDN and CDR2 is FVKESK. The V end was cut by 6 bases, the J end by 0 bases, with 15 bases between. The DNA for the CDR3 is TGTGCCAGCAGTCAACAAGCCGGGAGCTCCTACAATGAGCAGTTCTTC. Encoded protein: CASSQQAGSSYNEQFF.

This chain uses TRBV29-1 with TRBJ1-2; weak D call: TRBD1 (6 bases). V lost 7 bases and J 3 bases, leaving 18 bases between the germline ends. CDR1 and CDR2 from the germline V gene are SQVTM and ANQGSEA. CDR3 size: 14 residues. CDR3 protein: CSAYRVGDDYGYTF. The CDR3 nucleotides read TGCAGCGCCTACAGGGTCGGTGACGACTATGGCTACACCTTC.

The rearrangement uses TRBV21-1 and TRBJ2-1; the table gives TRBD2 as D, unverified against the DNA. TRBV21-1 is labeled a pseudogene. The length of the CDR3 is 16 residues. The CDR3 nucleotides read TGTGCCAGCACCAAGCGTAGCGGGAGTGGCTACAATGAGCAGTTCTTC. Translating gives CASTKRSGSGYNEQFF.